This T cell receptor (beta chain) was retrieved from a study of cytomegalovirus exposure and HLA in healthy donors. About the research overall: The early release's HLA-typed donors yielded roughly 85 million unique TCRs. Study results and caveats: Under in vitro conditions, a few CMV-associated chains were confirmed as specific for CMV antigens. Researchers reported in a later analysis that a missense DCLRE1C variant was tied to TCR beta V- and J-gene trimming.

With 60 Vbeta and 13 Jbeta primers, the PCR was carried out. In the authors' workflow: As a later analysis found, there were approximately 80 million unique TCR beta chains, of which roughly 11 million were shared. Data came from immunoSEQ multiplex PCR; TCRdb stores just in-frame clones and leaves some out. V and J calls and clone size are given by that table; D and trimming were obtained from the DNA. In the table there are about 120,000 clones, around 80% of which are singletons. A remark on this clone: What it recognizes is unknown.

The CDR3 is 15 residues long. V dropped 0 bases and J dropped 2; count of bases not matched to a gene: 4. Germline V gene lookup returns CDR1 SGHTA and CDR2 FQGNSA. The TCR originated in a man aged 30 to 39 in good health and CMV-seropositive. The chain is built from TRBV7-2 and TRBJ2-7, with TRBD2 identical over 7 bases. What was sequenced was PBMCs. The DNA of the CDR3 is TGTGCCAGCAGCTTAGCGGGAAGCGGGGCCTACGAGCAGTACTTC. As protein: CASSLAGSGAYEQYF.